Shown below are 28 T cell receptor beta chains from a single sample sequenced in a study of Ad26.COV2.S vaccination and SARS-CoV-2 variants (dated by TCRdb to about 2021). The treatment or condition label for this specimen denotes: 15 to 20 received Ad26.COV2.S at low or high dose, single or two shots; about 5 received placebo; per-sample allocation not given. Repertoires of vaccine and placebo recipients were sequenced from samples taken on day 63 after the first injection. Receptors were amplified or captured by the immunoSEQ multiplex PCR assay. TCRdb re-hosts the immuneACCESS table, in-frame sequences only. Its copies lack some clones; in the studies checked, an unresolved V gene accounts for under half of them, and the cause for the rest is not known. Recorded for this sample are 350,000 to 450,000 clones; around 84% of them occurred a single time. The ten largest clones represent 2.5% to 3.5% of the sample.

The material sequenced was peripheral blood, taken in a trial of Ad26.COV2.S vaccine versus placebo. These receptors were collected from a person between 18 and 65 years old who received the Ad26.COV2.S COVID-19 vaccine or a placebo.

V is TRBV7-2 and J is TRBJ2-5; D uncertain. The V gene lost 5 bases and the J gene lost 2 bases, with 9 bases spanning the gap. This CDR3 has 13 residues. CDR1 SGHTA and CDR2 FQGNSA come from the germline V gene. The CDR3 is CASSRDSQETQYF. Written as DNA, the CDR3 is TGTGCCAGCAGCCGAGATTCTCAAGAGACCCAGTACTTC.

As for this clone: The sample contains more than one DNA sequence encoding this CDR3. The CDR3 coding sequence is TGTGCCTGGACCCCTGGGCGGAACTCCTACGAGCAGTACTTC. It specifies CAWTPGRNSYEQYF. The chain recombines TRBV30 with TRBJ2-7; D is uncertain. This CDR3 contains 14 residues. CDR1 is GTSNPN and CDR2 is SVGIG in the germline V gene (reference sequence). V was clipped by 4 bases and J by 0 bases, with 13 bases between them. Full variable domain (rest looked up from reference TRBV30 and TRBJ2-7): SQTIHQWPATLVQPVGSPLSLECTVEGTSNPNLYWYRQAAGRGLQLLFYSVGIGQISSEVPQNLSASRPQDRQFILSSKKLLLSDSGFYLCAWTPGRNSYEQYFGPGTRLTVT.

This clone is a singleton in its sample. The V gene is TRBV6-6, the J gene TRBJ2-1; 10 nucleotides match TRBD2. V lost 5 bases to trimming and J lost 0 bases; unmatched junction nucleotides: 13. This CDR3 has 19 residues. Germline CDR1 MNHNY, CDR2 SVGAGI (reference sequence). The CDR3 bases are TGTGCCAGCAGTCCCCGGGGACTAGCGTACGCTAGCTCCTACAATGAGCAGTTCTTC. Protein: CASSPRGLAYASSYNEQFF.

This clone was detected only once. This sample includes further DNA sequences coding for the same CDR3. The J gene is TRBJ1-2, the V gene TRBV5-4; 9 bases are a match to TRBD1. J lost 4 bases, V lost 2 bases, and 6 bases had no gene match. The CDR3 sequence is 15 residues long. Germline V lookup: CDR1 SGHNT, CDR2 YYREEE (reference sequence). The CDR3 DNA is TGTGCCAGCAGCTTACTACAGGGGGCCGGCTATGGCTACACCTTC. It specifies CASSLLQGAGYGYTF.

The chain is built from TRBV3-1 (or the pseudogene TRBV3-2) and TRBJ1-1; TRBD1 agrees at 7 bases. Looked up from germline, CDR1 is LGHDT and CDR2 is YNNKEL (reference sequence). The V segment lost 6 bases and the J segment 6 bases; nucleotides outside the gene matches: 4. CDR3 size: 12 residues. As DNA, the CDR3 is TGTGCCAGCAGGGGACAGTTCCCTGAAGCTTTCTTT. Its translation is CASRGQFPEAFF.

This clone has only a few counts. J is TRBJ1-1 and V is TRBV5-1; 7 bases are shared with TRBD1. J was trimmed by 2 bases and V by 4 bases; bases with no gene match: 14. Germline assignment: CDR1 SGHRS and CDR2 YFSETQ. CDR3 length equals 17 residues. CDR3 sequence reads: CASSGDSTLKRNTEAFF. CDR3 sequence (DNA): TGCGCCAGCAGCGGGGACAGCACATTAAAAAGAAACACTGAAGCTTTCTTT.

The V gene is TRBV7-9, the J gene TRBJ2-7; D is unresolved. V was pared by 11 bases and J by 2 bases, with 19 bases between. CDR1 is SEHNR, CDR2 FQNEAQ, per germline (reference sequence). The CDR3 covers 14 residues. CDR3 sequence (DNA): TGTGCCCCCATCGCCCCTGGGCCTCCCTACGAGCAGTACTTC. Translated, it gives CAPIAPGPPYEQYF.

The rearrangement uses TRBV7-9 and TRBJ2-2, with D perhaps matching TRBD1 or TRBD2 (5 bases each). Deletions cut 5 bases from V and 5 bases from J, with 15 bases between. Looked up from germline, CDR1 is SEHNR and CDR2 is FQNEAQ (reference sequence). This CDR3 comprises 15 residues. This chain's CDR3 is CASSKPGTETGELFF. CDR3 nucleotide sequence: TGTGCCAGCAGCAAACCCGGGACGGAAACCGGGGAGCTGTTTTTT.

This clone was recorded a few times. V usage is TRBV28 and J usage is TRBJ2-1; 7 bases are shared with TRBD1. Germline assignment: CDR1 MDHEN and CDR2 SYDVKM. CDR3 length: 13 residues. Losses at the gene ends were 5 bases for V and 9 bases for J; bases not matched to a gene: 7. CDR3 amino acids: CASSRTTGTEQFF. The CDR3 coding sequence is TGTGCCAGCAGTAGGACGACAGGGACTGAGCAGTTCTTC.

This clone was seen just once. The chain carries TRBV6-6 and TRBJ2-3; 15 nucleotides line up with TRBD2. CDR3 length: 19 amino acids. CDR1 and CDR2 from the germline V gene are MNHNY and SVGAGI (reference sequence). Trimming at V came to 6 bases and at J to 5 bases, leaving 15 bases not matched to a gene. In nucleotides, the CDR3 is TGTGCCAGCAGCTCCAGGGGGTTTGGGACTAGCGGGAGGATAGATACGCAGTATTTT. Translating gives CASSSRGFGTSGRIDTQYF.

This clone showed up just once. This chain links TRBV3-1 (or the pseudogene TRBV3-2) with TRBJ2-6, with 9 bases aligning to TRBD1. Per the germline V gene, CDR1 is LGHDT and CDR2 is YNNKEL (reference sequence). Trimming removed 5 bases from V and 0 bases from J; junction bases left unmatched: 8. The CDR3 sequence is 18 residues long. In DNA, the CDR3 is TGTGCCAGCAGCGGCCAGGGACAGGGTGTCTCTGGGGCCAACGTCCTGACTTTC. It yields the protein CASSGQGQGVSGANVLTF.

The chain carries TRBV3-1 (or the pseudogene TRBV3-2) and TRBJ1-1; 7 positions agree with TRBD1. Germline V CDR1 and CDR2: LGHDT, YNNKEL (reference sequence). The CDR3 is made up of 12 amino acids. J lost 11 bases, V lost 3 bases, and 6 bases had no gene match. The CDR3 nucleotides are TGTGCCAGCAGCCAGAAGACAGGGACGGCTTTCTTT. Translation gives CASSQKTGTAFF.

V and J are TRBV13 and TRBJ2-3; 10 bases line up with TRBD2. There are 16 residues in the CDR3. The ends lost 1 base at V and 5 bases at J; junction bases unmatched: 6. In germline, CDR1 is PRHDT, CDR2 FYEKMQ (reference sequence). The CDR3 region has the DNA TGTGCCAGCAGCTTAGCCCGAGCGGGGGGGCTAGATACGCAGTATTTT. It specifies CASSLARAGGLDTQYF.

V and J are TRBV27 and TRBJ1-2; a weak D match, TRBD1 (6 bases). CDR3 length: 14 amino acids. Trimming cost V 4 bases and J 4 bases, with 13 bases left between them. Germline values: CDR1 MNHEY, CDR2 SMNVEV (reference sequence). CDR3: CASSYSTGPYGYTF. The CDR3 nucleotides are TGTGCCAGCAGTTACTCGACAGGCCCCTATGGCTACACCTTC.

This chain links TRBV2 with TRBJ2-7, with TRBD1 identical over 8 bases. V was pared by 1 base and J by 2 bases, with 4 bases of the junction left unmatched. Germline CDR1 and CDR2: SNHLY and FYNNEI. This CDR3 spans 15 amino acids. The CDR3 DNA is TGTGCCAGCAGTGAAGTCCACAGGGGGACCTACGAGCAGTACTTC. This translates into CASSEVHRGTYEQYF.

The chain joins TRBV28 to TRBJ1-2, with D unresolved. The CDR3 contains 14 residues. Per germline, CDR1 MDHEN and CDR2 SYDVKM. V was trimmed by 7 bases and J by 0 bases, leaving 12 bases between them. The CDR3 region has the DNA TGTGCCAGCAAGATCGGGGAAGCTAACTATGGCTACACCTTC. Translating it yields CASKIGEANYGYTF.

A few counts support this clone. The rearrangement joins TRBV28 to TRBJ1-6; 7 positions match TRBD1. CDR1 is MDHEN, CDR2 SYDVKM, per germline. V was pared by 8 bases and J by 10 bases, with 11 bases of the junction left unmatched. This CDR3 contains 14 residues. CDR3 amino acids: CASRGGGSGSPLHF. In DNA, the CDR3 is TGTGCCAGCCGAGGGGGCGGTTCAGGCTCACCCCTCCACTTT.

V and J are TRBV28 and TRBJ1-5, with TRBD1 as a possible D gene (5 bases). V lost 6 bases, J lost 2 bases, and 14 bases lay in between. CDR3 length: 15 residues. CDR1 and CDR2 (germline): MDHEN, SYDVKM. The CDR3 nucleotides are TGTGCCAGCAGAAATGGAGGGGTTGGCAATCAGCCCCAGCATTTT. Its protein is CASRNGGVGNQPQHF.

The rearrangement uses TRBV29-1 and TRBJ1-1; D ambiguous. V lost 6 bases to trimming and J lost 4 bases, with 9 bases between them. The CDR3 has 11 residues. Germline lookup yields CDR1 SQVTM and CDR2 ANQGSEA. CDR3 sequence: CSVGRATEAFF. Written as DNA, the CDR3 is TGCAGCGTGGGAAGGGCCACTGAAGCTTTCTTT.

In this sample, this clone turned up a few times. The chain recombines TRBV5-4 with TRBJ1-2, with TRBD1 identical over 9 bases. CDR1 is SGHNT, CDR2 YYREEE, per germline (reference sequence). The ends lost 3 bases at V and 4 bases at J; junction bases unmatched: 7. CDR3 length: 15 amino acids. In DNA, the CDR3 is TGTGCCAGCAGCTACCAGGACAGGGGAGGCTATGGCTACACCTTC. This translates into CASSYQDRGGYGYTF.

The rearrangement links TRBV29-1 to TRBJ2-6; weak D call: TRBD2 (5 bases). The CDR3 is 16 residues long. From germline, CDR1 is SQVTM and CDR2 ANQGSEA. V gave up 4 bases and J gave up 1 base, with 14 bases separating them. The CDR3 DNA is TGCAGCGTTGTAATAGGGCGAGGGTCTGGGGCCAACGTCCTGACTTTC. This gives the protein CSVVIGRGSGANVLTF.

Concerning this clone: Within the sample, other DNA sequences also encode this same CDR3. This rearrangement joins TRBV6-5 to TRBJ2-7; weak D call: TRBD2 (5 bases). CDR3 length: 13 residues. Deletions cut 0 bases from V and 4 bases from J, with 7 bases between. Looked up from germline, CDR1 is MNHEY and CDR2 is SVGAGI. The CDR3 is CASSYSTNYEQYF. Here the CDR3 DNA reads TGTGCCAGCAGTTACTCGACTAATTACGAGCAGTACTTC.

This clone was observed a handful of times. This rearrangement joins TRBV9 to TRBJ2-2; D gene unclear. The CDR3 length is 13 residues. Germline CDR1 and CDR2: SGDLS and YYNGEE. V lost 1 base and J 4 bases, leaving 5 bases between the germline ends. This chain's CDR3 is CASSVMSTGELFF. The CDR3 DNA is TGTGCCAGCAGCGTAATGTCCACCGGGGAGCTGTTTTTT.

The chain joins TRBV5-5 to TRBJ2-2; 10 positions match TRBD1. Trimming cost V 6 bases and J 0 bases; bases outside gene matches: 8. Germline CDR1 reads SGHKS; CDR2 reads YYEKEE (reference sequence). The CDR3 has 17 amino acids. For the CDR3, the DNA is TGTGCCAGCATCGGGACAGGGGCCAGTACGAACACCGGGGAGCTGTTTTTT. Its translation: CASIGTGASTNTGELFF.

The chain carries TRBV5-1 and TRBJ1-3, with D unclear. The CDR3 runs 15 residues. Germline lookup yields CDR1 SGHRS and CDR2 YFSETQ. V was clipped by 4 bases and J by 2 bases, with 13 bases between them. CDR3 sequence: CASSPSGAPGNTIYF. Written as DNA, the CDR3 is TGCGCCAGCAGCCCGAGTGGAGCACCTGGAAACACCATATATTTT.

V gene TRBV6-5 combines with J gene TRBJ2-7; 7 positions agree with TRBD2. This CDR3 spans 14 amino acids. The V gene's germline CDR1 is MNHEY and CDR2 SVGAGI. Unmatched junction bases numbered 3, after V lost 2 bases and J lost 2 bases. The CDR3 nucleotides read TGTGCCAGCAGTTACCCTACTAGCGCCTACGAGCAGTACTTC. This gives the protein CASSYPTSAYEQYF.

CDR3: CASSLTSLAELSTDTQYF. The CDR3 DNA reads as TGTGCCAGCAGTCTAACGTCCCTAGCGGAGCTAAGCACAGATACGCAGTATTTT. This chain connects TRBV2 to TRBJ2-3; 7 nucleotides line up with TRBD2. Germline CDR1 reads SNHLY; CDR2 reads FYNNEI. The CDR3 contains 18 residues. The trim removed 5 bases at V and 0 bases at J, leaving 14 bases unmatched.

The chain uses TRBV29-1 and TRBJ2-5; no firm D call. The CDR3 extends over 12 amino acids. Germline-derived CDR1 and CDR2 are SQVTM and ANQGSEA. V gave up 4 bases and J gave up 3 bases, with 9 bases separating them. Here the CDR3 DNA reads TGCAGCGTTGGCGCGTGGAAAGAGACCCAGTACTTC. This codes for CSVGAWKETQYF.